A selection of T cell receptor beta chains follows, all from one sample in a study of blood T cell repertoires in COVID-19. TCRdb keeps only in-frame clones here, not all; method: immunoSEQ multiplex PCR. The data show more than 85,000 clones, under 90% seen once. The source material was peripheral blood. These receptors were obtained from a man older than 75 with acute or convalescent COVID-19. Each CDR3 is given with its conserved first and last residue. The order of the fields is J gene, clone size, D gene, V gene, CDR3 DNA, CDR3 protein. The D gene is left open where the match is weak. Expanded clones are given a class, and other clones once, few, many or no size at all.

j_gene: TRBJ2-1; abundance: -; d_gene: -; v_gene: TRBV24-1; CDR3nt: TGTGCCACCAGTGGGGACACCAATGAGCAGTTCTTC; CDR3aa: CATSGDTNEQFF
j_gene: TRBJ2-2; abundance: few; d_gene: -; v_gene: TRBV5-1; CDR3nt: TGCGCCAGCAGCTTTGGCAGGAACACCGGGGAGCTGTTTTTT; CDR3aa: CASSFGRNTGELFF
j_gene: TRBJ2-7; abundance: -; d_gene: TRBD2; v_gene: TRBV28; CDR3nt: TGTGCCAGCAGGCGGGGGGGGGTCCCCTCCGAGCAGTACTTC; CDR3aa: CASRRGGVPSEQYF
j_gene: TRBJ1-5; abundance: few; d_gene: -; v_gene: TRBV2; CDR3nt: TGTGCCAGCAGGGCAGGGGCAAATAGCAATCAGCCCCAGCATTTT; CDR3aa: CASRAGANSNQPQHF
j_gene: TRBJ2-7; abundance: -; d_gene: TRBD1; v_gene: TRBV5-1; CDR3nt: TGCGCCAGCAGCTCCGACAGGGGTGCGACCTACGAGCAGTACTTC; CDR3aa: CASSSDRGATYEQYF
j_gene: TRBJ2-7; abundance: -; d_gene: -; v_gene: TRBV5-1; CDR3nt: TGCGCCAGCAGCTGGGGTACAGGGCTCGAGCAGTACTTC; CDR3aa: CASSWGTGLEQYF
j_gene: TRBJ1-5; abundance: -; d_gene: -; v_gene: TRBV2; CDR3nt: TGTGCCAGCAGTGCGCAGGACAATCAGCCCCAGCATTTT; CDR3aa: CASSAQDNQPQHF
j_gene: TRBJ2-2; abundance: -; d_gene: TRBD2; v_gene: TRBV24-1; CDR3nt: TGTGCCACCAGTGAGCCCGGGACTAGCGGGAGGATGAACACCGGGGAGCTGTTTTTT; CDR3aa: CATSEPGTSGRMNTGELFF
j_gene: TRBJ2-7; abundance: -; d_gene: -; v_gene: TRBV5-1; CDR3nt: TGCGCCAGCAGCTACCCCGGGGATACCTTGGAGTACTTC; CDR3aa: CASSYPGDTLEYF
j_gene: TRBJ2-2; abundance: -; d_gene: TRBD2; v_gene: TRBV11-2; CDR3nt: TGTGCCAGCACCACGAGACTAGCGGGGACGAACACCGGGGAGCTGTTTTTT; CDR3aa: CASTTRLAGTNTGELFF
j_gene: TRBJ2-2; abundance: once; d_gene: -; v_gene: TRBV19; CDR3nt: TGTGCCAGTAGTATCCGAGGAACCAACACCGGGGAGCTGTTTTTT; CDR3aa: CASSIRGTNTGELFF
j_gene: TRBJ1-1; abundance: -; d_gene: -; v_gene: TRBV5-3; CDR3nt: TGTGCCAGAAGCTTTGGGGGCCTGAACACTGAAGCTTTCTTT; CDR3aa: CARSFGGLNTEAFF
j_gene: TRBJ1-2; abundance: -; d_gene: TRBD1; v_gene: TRBV27; CDR3nt: TGTGCCAGCAGGACAGGGGCGGCGGGCTACACCTTC; CDR3aa: CASRTGAAGYTF
j_gene: TRBJ2-3; abundance: once; d_gene: -; v_gene: TRBV5-4; CDR3nt: TGTGCCAGCAGCTTGCGCGGAGGGGCTAGCACAGATACGCAGTATTTT; CDR3aa: CASSLRGGASTDTQYF
j_gene: TRBJ1-4; abundance: -; d_gene: TRBD1; v_gene: TRBV28; CDR3nt: TGTGCCAGCAGTACTGAAAAGGGACAGTCGGATGAAAAACTGTTTTTT; CDR3aa: CASSTEKGQSDEKLFF
j_gene: TRBJ2-1; abundance: -; d_gene: -; v_gene: TRBV12-3/TRBV12-4; CDR3nt: TGTGCCAGCAGTTTCAGATTGGACACTAAGCAGTTCTTC; CDR3aa: CASSFRLDTKQFF
j_gene: TRBJ2-2; abundance: -; d_gene: -; v_gene: TRBV10-3; CDR3nt: TGTGCCATCAGTGACTTCACAGGGAAGAACACCGGGGAGCTGTTTTTT; CDR3aa: CAISDFTGKNTGELFF
j_gene: TRBJ2-2; abundance: -; d_gene: TRBD2; v_gene: TRBV15; CDR3nt: TGTGCCACCAGCTTTGGTCTAGCGGGAGTTACCGGGGAGCTGTTTTTT; CDR3aa: CATSFGLAGVTGELFF
j_gene: TRBJ2-1; abundance: -; d_gene: TRBD2; v_gene: TRBV27; CDR3nt: TGTGCCAGCAGCACTCTAGCGGGAGGGAGAAATGAGCAGTTCTTC; CDR3aa: CASSTLAGGRNEQFF
j_gene: TRBJ2-2; abundance: -; d_gene: -; v_gene: TRBV28; CDR3nt: TGTGCCACCTCAAGAGGGACGAACACCGGGGAGCTGTTTTTT; CDR3aa: CATSRGTNTGELFF
j_gene: TRBJ2-7; abundance: -; d_gene: TRBD1; v_gene: TRBV19; CDR3nt: TGTGCCAGTAGCCCGACAGGGAGTTTCTCCTACGAGCAGTACTTC; CDR3aa: CASSPTGSFSYEQYF
j_gene: TRBJ2-2; abundance: -; d_gene: -; v_gene: TRBV14; CDR3nt: TGTGTTCTCAGGGTCGCGAACACCGGGGAGCTGTTTTTT; CDR3aa: CVLRVANTGELFF
j_gene: TRBJ1-1; abundance: -; d_gene: -; v_gene: TRBV3-1/TRBV3-2; CDR3nt: TGTGCCAGCAGCCAAACGGGGGTAATGAACACTGAAGCTTTCTTT; CDR3aa: CASSQTGVMNTEAFF
j_gene: TRBJ2-5; abundance: many; d_gene: TRBD1; v_gene: TRBV11-2; CDR3nt: TGTGCCAGCAGCCTCGAGGATGTCAGGGGGCAGAGGACCCAGTACTTC; CDR3aa: CASSLEDVRGQRTQYF